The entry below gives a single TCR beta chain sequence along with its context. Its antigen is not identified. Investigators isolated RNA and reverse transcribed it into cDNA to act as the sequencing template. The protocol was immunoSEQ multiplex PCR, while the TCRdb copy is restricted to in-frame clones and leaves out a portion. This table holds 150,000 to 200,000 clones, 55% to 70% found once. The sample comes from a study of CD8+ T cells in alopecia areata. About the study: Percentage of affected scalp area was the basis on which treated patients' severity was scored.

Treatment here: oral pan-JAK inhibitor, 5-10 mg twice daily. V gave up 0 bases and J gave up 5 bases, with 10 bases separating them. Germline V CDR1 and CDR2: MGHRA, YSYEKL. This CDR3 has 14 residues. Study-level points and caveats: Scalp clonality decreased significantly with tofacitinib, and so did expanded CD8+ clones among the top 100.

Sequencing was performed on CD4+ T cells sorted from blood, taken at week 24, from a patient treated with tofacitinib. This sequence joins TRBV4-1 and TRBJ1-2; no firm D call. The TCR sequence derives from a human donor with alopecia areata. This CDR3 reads CASSQDLAAYGYTF. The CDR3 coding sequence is TGCGCCAGCAGCCAAGACCTGGCCGCTTATGGCTACACCTTC.